The clone carrying this T cell receptor (beta chain) came up a few times. Its target is not known. The sample is drawn from a study of graft-versus-host responses after intestinal transplantation. Broader study findings: The recipient marrow held GvH clones, and some of them showed up first in ileum or blood.

Data came from immunoSEQ multiplex PCR; TCRdb stores just in-frame clones and leaves some out. The table records about 15,000 clones, just under 75% of them present only once. Processed graft tissue released its intraepithelial and lamina propria lymphocytes. The sample in question was ileum tissue, obtained 14 days after transplant. The clonotype was recovered from a human patient who received an intestinal transplant, so some T cells may come from the graft donor.

Here the CDR3 reads CASSVGHTSTDTQYF. The DNA for the CDR3 is TGTGCCAGCAGCGTAGGGCATACCAGCACAGATACGCAGTATTTT. The gene calls are TRBV9 and TRBJ2-3; no reliable D call. This CDR3 region has 15 residues. Germline loops: CDR1 SGDLS, CDR2 YYNGEE. Between the trimmed V and J ends, which lost 0 bases and 0 bases, there was a span of 8 bases.